The rows below give T cell receptor beta chains drawn from one sample of a study of CD8+ T cells in alopecia areata. Some clones are missing from TCRdb's copy, which holds only in-frame ones; the method was immunoSEQ multiplex PCR. The sample yields about 140,000 clones, 85% to 90% seen once. The source material was CD8+ T cells sorted from blood, sampled at week 4, from a patient treated with tofacitinib. These receptor sequences come from a human donor with alopecia areata. CDR3s include the opening cysteine and the closing phenylalanine or tryptophan. A D gene is named only where the DNA matches it firmly. Only part of the rows carry a size: once, few, many, or a class if the clone is expanded.

abundance: -
v_gene: TRBV5-6
d_gene: TRBD1
j_gene: TRBJ2-2
CDR3nt: TGTGCCAGCAGCTTGGCCGTTGCAGGGGGTAACGGGGAGCTGTTTTTT
CDR3aa: CASSLAVAGGNGELFF

abundance: -
v_gene: TRBV11-2
d_gene: -
j_gene: TRBJ2-1
CDR3nt: TGTGCCAGCAGCTTAGGTGGCTTTACTGAGCAGTTCTTC
CDR3aa: CASSLGGFTEQFF

abundance: -
v_gene: TRBV9
d_gene: TRBD2
j_gene: TRBJ2-3
CDR3nt: TGTGCCAGCGGACCTAGCGGGGGGGGAGATACGCAGTATTTT
CDR3aa: CASGPSGGGDTQYF

abundance: -
v_gene: TRBV4-1
d_gene: -
j_gene: TRBJ1-5
CDR3nt: TGCGCCAGCAGCCACCCCCCCTCCACAGGGATCAATCAGCCCCAGCATTTT
CDR3aa: CASSHPPSTGINQPQHF

abundance: -
v_gene: TRBV2
d_gene: -
j_gene: TRBJ2-3
CDR3nt: TGTGCCAGCAGGGGAGAGGGCACAGATACGCAGTATTTT
CDR3aa: CASRGEGTDTQYF

abundance: -
v_gene: TRBV5-1
d_gene: -
j_gene: TRBJ1-1
CDR3nt: TGCGCCAGCAGCGGGGGAGCAGGAGCGAACACTGAAGCTTTCTTT
CDR3aa: CASSGGAGANTEAFF

abundance: -
v_gene: TRBV6-1
d_gene: -
j_gene: TRBJ1-1
CDR3nt: TGTGCCAGCAGTGAGGCCACGAACACTGAAGCTTTCTTT
CDR3aa: CASSEATNTEAFF

abundance: -
v_gene: TRBV15
d_gene: TRBD2
j_gene: TRBJ2-1
CDR3nt: TGTGCCACCAGCAGAGATCTCACTAGCGGATACAATGAGCAGTTCTTC
CDR3aa: CATSRDLTSGYNEQFF

abundance: -
v_gene: TRBV7-9
d_gene: TRBD2
j_gene: TRBJ2-5
CDR3nt: TGTGCCAGCAGCTTATCCGGGACTAGCGACCAAGAGACCCAGTACTTC
CDR3aa: CASSLSGTSDQETQYF

abundance: -
v_gene: TRBV9
d_gene: -
j_gene: TRBJ2-1
CDR3nt: TGTGCCAGCAGCGTTAAAGGGGTAGAGAATGAGCAGTTCTTC
CDR3aa: CASSVKGVENEQFF

abundance: -
v_gene: TRBV6-5
d_gene: -
j_gene: TRBJ1-2
CDR3nt: TGTGCCAGCAGTATGGGGAGTGCCTATGGCTACACCTTC
CDR3aa: CASSMGSAYGYTF

abundance: once
v_gene: TRBV14
d_gene: -
j_gene: TRBJ2-7
CDR3nt: TGTGCCAGCAGCCAAGGTGCCCGGGGGGCATCCTACGAGCAGTACTTC
CDR3aa: CASSQGARGASYEQYF

abundance: -
v_gene: TRBV29-1
d_gene: -
j_gene: TRBJ2-1
CDR3nt: TGCAGCGGCGTACCCGGGACGGGAATCGGGGAGCAGTTCTTC
CDR3aa: CSGVPGTGIGEQFF

abundance: -
v_gene: TRBV13
d_gene: -
j_gene: TRBJ1-5
CDR3nt: TGTGCCAGCAGCTTAATGGGCCTCAGCAATCAGCCCCAGCATTTT
CDR3aa: CASSLMGLSNQPQHF

abundance: -
v_gene: TRBV29-1
d_gene: -
j_gene: TRBJ1-1
CDR3nt: TGCAGCGTTGTTGGGAAGAACACTGAAGCTTTCTTT
CDR3aa: CSVVGKNTEAFF

abundance: once
v_gene: TRBV11-2
d_gene: TRBD1
j_gene: TRBJ2-7
CDR3nt: TGTGCCAGCGGGACAGGTACGGGAAACGAGCAGTACTTC
CDR3aa: CASGTGTGNEQYF

abundance: -
v_gene: TRBV5-4
d_gene: -
j_gene: TRBJ2-2
CDR3nt: TGTGCCAGCAGCCCCTTAGGAGGCAGCGCGAACACCGGGGAGCTGTTTTTT
CDR3aa: CASSPLGGSANTGELFF

abundance: -
v_gene: TRBV6-1
d_gene: TRBD1
j_gene: TRBJ2-7
CDR3nt: TGTGCCAGCAGCGAGGGACAGGGGTTAGGCTACGAGCAGTACTTC
CDR3aa: CASSEGQGLGYEQYF

abundance: -
v_gene: TRBV5-4
d_gene: TRBD1
j_gene: TRBJ2-7
CDR3nt: TGTGCCAGCAGTAGACAGGGGGGGAGCTCCTACGAGCAGTACTTC
CDR3aa: CASSRQGGSSYEQYF

abundance: -
v_gene: TRBV27
d_gene: -
j_gene: TRBJ1-2
CDR3nt: TGTGCCAGCAGTTTATGCAGGGGATGTGGCTACACCTTC
CDR3aa: CASSLCRGCGYTF

abundance: -
v_gene: TRBV18
d_gene: -
j_gene: TRBJ2-2
CDR3nt: TGTGCCAGCTCACCAGGAACAGAGCCAAGGGGAACCGGGGAGCTGTTTTTT
CDR3aa: CASSPGTEPRGTGELFF

abundance: -
v_gene: TRBV27
d_gene: TRBD2
j_gene: TRBJ2-1
CDR3nt: TGTGCCAGCAGTCTCACTAGCGGGAATGTGAATGAGCAGTTCTTC
CDR3aa: CASSLTSGNVNEQFF

abundance: once
v_gene: TRBV9
d_gene: -
j_gene: TRBJ2-3
CDR3nt: TGTGCCAGCAGCGTATCGGGGGCAGGGCCAGATACGCAGTATTTT
CDR3aa: CASSVSGAGPDTQYF

abundance: -
v_gene: TRBV7-9
d_gene: -
j_gene: TRBJ2-3
CDR3nt: TGTGCCAGCAGCCTTGACACAGATACGCAGTATTTT
CDR3aa: CASSLDTDTQYF

abundance: -
v_gene: TRBV27
d_gene: TRBD2
j_gene: TRBJ2-7
CDR3nt: TGTGCCAGCAGTTTATCGGCTAGCGGCTACGAGCAGTACTTC
CDR3aa: CASSLSASGYEQYF

abundance: few
v_gene: TRBV27
d_gene: -
j_gene: TRBJ2-6
CDR3nt: TGTGCCAGCAGTTTCTCAGGTGTGTCCAACGTCCTGACTTTC
CDR3aa: CASSFSGVSNVLTF

abundance: -
v_gene: TRBV7-9
d_gene: -
j_gene: TRBJ2-2
CDR3nt: TGTGCCAGCAGCACGCCCGGGCCCCCAAGGAGCACCGGGGAGCTGTTTTTT
CDR3aa: CASSTPGPPRSTGELFF

abundance: -
v_gene: TRBV5-4
d_gene: -
j_gene: TRBJ2-2
CDR3nt: TGTGCCAGCAGCCCTGAAGGGACCGGGGAGCTGTTTTTT
CDR3aa: CASSPEGTGELFF

abundance: -
v_gene: TRBV29-1
d_gene: TRBD1
j_gene: TRBJ2-5
CDR3nt: TGCAGCAACACCGGGACAGGGGGCGGAGAGACCCAGTACTTC
CDR3aa: CSNTGTGGGETQYF

abundance: -
v_gene: TRBV9
d_gene: -
j_gene: TRBJ1-2
CDR3nt: TGTGCCAGCACCGAGTTAGAGACCGCTAACTATGGCTACACCTTC
CDR3aa: CASTELETANYGYTF